A single sample is the source of the 21 T cell receptor beta chains below, sequenced in a study of shared clonotypes between healthy human individuals. Naive CD8 cells comprised CD45RO-negative, CCR7-positively selected cells, excluding terminally differentiated effector memory CD45RA+ cells. Sequencing used immunoSEQ multiplex PCR; TCRdb keeps in-frame clones, though not all of them. Of about 2.1 million clones listed, roughly 91% were seen once; the top ten hold 1.7%. Sequenced sample: naive CD8+ T cells from PBMCs. Receptors were obtained from a man aged 18 to 29 in good health. Some clones in this sample may be carry-over from other donors' samples.

V and J are TRBV6-1 and TRBJ1-1, with a tentative D call TRBD1 (6 bases). V was clipped by 2 bases and J by 1 base, with 11 bases between them. Germline V gene data show CDR1 as MNHNS and CDR2 as SASEGT. This CDR3 has 15 amino acids. The CDR3 protein is CASSENGGPNTEAFF. The CDR3 DNA sequence: TGTGCCAGCAGTGAAAATGGGGGGCCGAACACTGAAGCTTTCTTT.

The sample holds a few counts of this clone. The chain couples TRBV9 to TRBJ1-5; 11 positions match TRBD1. This CDR3 region has 16 residues. V dropped 3 bases and J dropped 3; count of bases not matched to a gene: 5. Germline V gives CDR1 SGDLS, CDR2 YYNGEE. CDR3 DNA sequence: TGTGCCAGCAGCGCAGGGACAGGGGGTTACAATCAGCCCCAGCATTTT. Residues: CASSAGTGGYNQPQHF.

This clone was counted a single time. The J gene is TRBJ2-7, the V gene TRBV19; D could derive from TRBD1 or TRBD2 (6 bases each). Deletions cut 6 bases from V and 4 bases from J, with 19 bases between. This CDR3 contains 15 residues. In germline, CDR1 is LNHDA, CDR2 SQIVND (reference sequence). The CDR3 region has the DNA TGTGCCAGTAGGGCGGGATTTGGGGGCGCGTACGAGCAGTACTTC. Translated: CASRAGFGGAYEQYF.

J is TRBJ2-1 and V is TRBV29-1; 8 nucleotides align to TRBD2. J was trimmed by 5 bases and V by 5 bases; bases with no gene match: 5. Germline V gene lookup returns CDR1 SQVTM and CDR2 ANQGSEA. The CDR3 has 13 amino acids. CDR3 region: CSVSGRENNEQFF. The CDR3, as DNA: TGCAGCGTTAGCGGGAGAGAGAACAATGAGCAGTTCTTC.

The chain carries TRBV27 and TRBJ1-2; no definite D call. CDR3 length: 14 amino acids. V gave up 2 bases and J gave up 5 bases, with 12 bases separating them. Germline CDR1 MNHEY, CDR2 SMNVEV (reference sequence). The CDR3, as DNA: TGTGCCAGCAGTTTAGCTCGCCGGGGATATGGCTACACCTTC. This gives the protein CASSLARRGYGYTF.

As DNA, the CDR3 is TGTGCCAGCAGTTTTAGGTCTAGCGGGAGTTATGAGCAGTTCTTC. Its translation: CASSFRSSGSYEQFF. The chain uses TRBV28 and TRBJ2-1; 10 bases are a match to TRBD2. This CDR3 has 15 residues. CDR1 is MDHEN, CDR2 SYDVKM, per germline. Trimming cost V 3 bases and J 8 bases; bases outside gene matches: 7.

The V gene is TRBV28, the J gene TRBJ2-1; 10 bases map to TRBD2. V was pared by 5 bases and J by 10 bases, with 8 bases of the junction left unmatched. The germline V gene encodes CDR1 MDHEN and CDR2 SYDVKM. CDR3 size: 14 residues. CDR3 in amino acids: CASSPQIAGGEQFF. CDR3 nucleotides: TGTGCCAGCAGTCCGCAAATAGCGGGAGGAGAGCAGTTCTTC.

In DNA, the CDR3 is TGTGCCAGCAGCCAATTGGGGGGCCAAGAGACCCAGTACTTC. Translated, it gives CASSQLGGQETQYF. The chain uses TRBV7-3 and TRBJ2-5; D is possibly TRBD2 (6 bases). CDR3 size: 14 residues. Germline V gene lookup returns CDR1 SGHTA and CDR2 FQGTGA. Trimming shortened V by 5 bases and J by 1 base, and 11 bases separated the two germline ends.

V usage is TRBV19 and J usage is TRBJ1-1; D gene unclear. This CDR3 has 14 amino acids. Germline V gene lookup returns CDR1 LNHDA and CDR2 SQIVND (reference sequence). V gave up 1 base and J gave up 1 base, with 7 bases separating them. This CDR3 reads CASSIVQRNTEAFF. CDR3 bases: TGTGCCAGTAGTATAGTGCAGAGGAACACTGAAGCTTTCTTT.

The chain employs TRBV12-5 and TRBJ2-1; D gene unclear. CDR1 and CDR2 from the germline V gene are LGHNT and FRNRAP. This CDR3 region has 14 residues. The germline V and J ends were trimmed by 0 bases and 4 bases, with 7 bases remaining between them. CDR3 DNA: TGTGCTAGTGGTTTGGTGGGATCTTACAATGAGCAGTTCTTC. Translated: CASGLVGSYNEQFF.

V usage is TRBV28 and J usage is TRBJ2-3; 8 nucleotides line up with TRBD1. CDR3 length: 14 residues. With V trimmed by 5 bases and J by 5 bases, 6 bases remained unmatched. Germline-derived CDR1 and CDR2 are MDHEN and SYDVKM. The CDR3 sequence: CASSPQTGEDTQYF. Here the CDR3 DNA reads TGTGCCAGCAGTCCCCAGACAGGGGAAGATACGCAGTATTTT.

This clone was recorded once. Other DNA sequences in this sample translate to the same CDR3. V is TRBV27 and J is TRBJ2-5; D may be TRBD1 or TRBD2 (5 bases each). Germline V gene lookup returns CDR1 MNHEY and CDR2 SMNVEV (reference sequence). V dropped 3 bases and J dropped 7 bases, with 6 bases sitting between them. The CDR3 runs 11 residues. CDR3 coding DNA: TGTGCCAGCAGTTTTGGGGGGACCCAGTACTTC. This encodes CASSFGGTQYF.

Turning to this clone: Other DNA sequences of this sample code for an identical CDR3. The V gene is TRBV7-8, the J gene TRBJ2-7; a possible D gene is TRBD1 (5 bases). Trimming took off 5 bases at V and 1 base at J, with 9 bases between the two ends. From germline, CDR1 is SGHVS and CDR2 FQNEAQ. CDR3 length equals 13 residues. The CDR3 sequence: CASSPRQSYEQYF. CDR3 sequence (DNA): TGTGCCAGCAGCCCCCGACAGTCCTACGAGCAGTACTTC.

The V and J genes are TRBV6-6 and TRBJ2-2; 11 bases agree with TRBD2. The CDR3 is made up of 16 amino acids. The germline CDR1 and CDR2 sequences are MNHNY and SVGAGI (reference sequence). V was pared by 2 bases and J by 8 bases, with 7 bases of the junction left unmatched. DNA of the CDR3: TGTGCCAGCAGTTACCTAGCGGGAGGCTCCGGGGGGGAGCTGTTTTTT. Protein sequence: CASSYLAGGSGGELFF.

V is TRBV11-2 and J is TRBJ1-2, with 9 bases aligning to TRBD1. Trimming at V came to 5 bases and at J to 1 base, leaving 5 bases not matched to a gene. The CDR3 runs 15 residues. Germline V CDR1 and CDR2: SGHAT, FQNNGV. CDR3 protein: CASSPGTGSNYGYTF. CDR3 nucleotide sequence: TGTGCCAGCAGCCCAGGGACAGGGAGTAACTATGGCTACACCTTC.

This clone was counted a few times. V gene TRBV2 combines with J gene TRBJ1-1; no firm D call. Deletions cut 1 base from V and 10 bases from J, with 16 bases between. The CDR3 is 14 amino acids. The germline V gene encodes CDR1 SNHLY and CDR2 FYNNEI. The CDR3 coding sequence is TGTGCCAGCAGTGAAGGGCTGGGTGTTCCGCTAGCTTTCTTT. Its protein product is CASSEGLGVPLAFF.

V and J are TRBV2 and TRBJ1-1; D possibly corresponds to TRBD1 (5 bases). CDR1 and CDR2 from the germline V gene are SNHLY and FYNNEI. Deletions cut 3 bases from V and 5 bases from J, with 19 bases between. The CDR3 is 16 residues long. This CDR3 reads CASSDNSGVGPTEAFF. The CDR3 coding sequence is TGTGCCAGCAGTGATAACTCGGGGGTAGGTCCGACTGAAGCTTTCTTT. Together with reference TRBV2 and TRBJ1-1, the CDR3 gives the full variable domain: EPEVTQTPSHQVTQMGQEVILRCVPISNHLYFYWYRQILGQKVEFLVSFYNNEISEKSEIFDDQFSVERPDGSNFTLKIRSTKLEDSAMYFCASSDNSGVGPTEAFFGQGTRLTVV.

The J gene is TRBJ1-5, the V gene TRBV28; a weak D match, TRBD1 (5 bases). The CDR3 loop spans 15 amino acids. Looked up from germline, CDR1 is MDHEN and CDR2 is SYDVKM. The V and J ends lost 6 bases and 6 bases respectively, with 18 bases between them. The CDR3 region has the DNA TGTGCCAGCAGCCACACATCCCCCGGGGCTCAGCCCCAGCATTTT. Its translation is CASSHTSPGAQPQHF. The full variable domain, its missing parts supplied by reference TRBV28 and TRBJ1-5, is DVKVTQSSRYLVKRTGEKVFLECVQDMDHENMFWYRQDPGLGLRLIYFSYDVKMKEKGDIPEGYSVSREKKERFSLILESASTNQTSMYLCASSHTSPGAQPQHFGDGTRLSIL.

This chain connects TRBV10-1 to TRBJ1-3; 7 nucleotides match TRBD1. V shed 3 bases and J 0 bases; nucleotides not matched to a gene: 2. Germline CDR1 WNHNN, CDR2 SYGVQD (reference sequence). The CDR3 extends over 15 amino acids. Here the CDR3 DNA reads TGCGCCAGCAGTGAAGGGACAGCCTCTGGAAACACCATATATTTT. This codes for CASSEGTASGNTIYF.

This clone appeared once. The gene calls are TRBV19 and TRBJ2-1, with 10 bases aligning to TRBD2. This CDR3 is 13 amino acids long. Germline values: CDR1 LNHDA, CDR2 SQIVND (reference sequence). The trim removed 10 bases at V and 6 bases at J, leaving 6 bases unmatched. Here the CDR3 reads CATRLAGSNEQFF. In DNA form, the CDR3 reads TGTGCCACCCGACTAGCGGGCTCCAATGAGCAGTTCTTC.

The V call is TRBV9, the J call TRBJ2-5, with 8 bases identical to TRBD1. The CDR3 is made up of 14 amino acids. The V gene end was trimmed by 3 bases and the J gene end by 5 bases; junction bases not matched to a gene: 6. Germline values: CDR1 SGDLS, CDR2 YYNGEE. The CDR3 DNA follows: TGTGCCAGCAGCGCCCAGGGGGCGCTGGAGACCCAGTACTTC. This translates into CASSAQGALETQYF. Combining the CDR3 with reference TRBV9 and TRBJ2-5 gives the whole variable domain DSGVTQTPKHLITATGQRVTLRCSPRSGDLSVYWYQQSLDQGLQFLIQYYNGEERAKGNILERFSAQQFPDLHSELNLSSLELGDSALYFCASSAQGALETQYFGPGTRLLVL.